The clone carrying this TCR beta chain was detected once. The antigen is undetermined. Amplification used 60 Vbeta primers and 13 Jbeta primers. Using immunoSEQ multiplex PCR, the repertoire was profiled, and TCRdb retains in-frame clones only, with some absent. The sample holds fewer than 150,000 clones, about 80% seen once. The CDR3 totals 16 residues. Unmatched junction bases numbered 2, after V lost 2 bases and J lost 2 bases. Germline V lookup: CDR1 SNHLY, CDR2 FYNNEI. This sample stems from a study of cytomegalovirus exposure and HLA in healthy donors. Study as a whole: As an earlier analysis found, about 179 million T cells yielded about 120 million unique TCR beta sequences. Study results and limitations: Sequencing artifact likely explains a cluster of highly shared sequence variants. A later analysis found TCR association rates differed by HLA locus, highest for DRB1 and lowest for HLA-C.

The chain couples TRBV2 to TRBJ2-6, with 8 bases identical to TRBD1. The source of this sequence is a woman in her forties in good health and CMV-seropositive. The sequenced sample consisted of PBMCs. CDR3 protein: CASSEQGAPGANVLTF. In DNA form, the CDR3 reads TGTGCCAGCAGTGAACAGGGGGCCCCTGGGGCCAACGTCCTGACTTTC.